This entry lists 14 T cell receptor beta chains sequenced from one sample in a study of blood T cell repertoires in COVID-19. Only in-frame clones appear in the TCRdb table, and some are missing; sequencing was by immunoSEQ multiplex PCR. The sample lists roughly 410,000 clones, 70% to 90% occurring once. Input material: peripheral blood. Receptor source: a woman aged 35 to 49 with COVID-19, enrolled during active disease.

CDR3 sequence reads: CASSPLGGSGANVLTF. CDR3 DNA: TGTGCCAGCAGCCCCCTGGGAGGGTCTGGGGCCAACGTCCTGACTTTC. The V gene is TRBV3-1 (or the pseudogene TRBV3-2), the J gene TRBJ2-6; TRBD2 aligns across 7 bases. CDR1 and CDR2 from the germline V gene are LGHDT and YNNKEL (reference sequence). This CDR3 is built from 16 residues. V shed 4 bases and J 1 base; nucleotides not matched to a gene: 4.

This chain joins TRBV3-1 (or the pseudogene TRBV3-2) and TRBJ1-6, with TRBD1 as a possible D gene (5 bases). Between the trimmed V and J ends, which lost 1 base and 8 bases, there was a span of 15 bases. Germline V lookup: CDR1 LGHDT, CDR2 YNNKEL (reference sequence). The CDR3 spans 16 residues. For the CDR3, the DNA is TGTGCCAGCAGCCAAGCTCCGGGGGGGACGGATTCACCCCTCCACTTT. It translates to CASSQAPGGTDSPLHF.

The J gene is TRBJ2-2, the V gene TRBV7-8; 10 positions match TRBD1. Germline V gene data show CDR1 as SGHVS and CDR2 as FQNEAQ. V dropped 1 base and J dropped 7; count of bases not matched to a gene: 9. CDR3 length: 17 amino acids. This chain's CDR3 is CASSLGRDRGANGELFF. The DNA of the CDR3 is TGTGCCAGCAGCTTAGGCCGGGACAGGGGAGCGAACGGGGAGCTGTTTTTT.

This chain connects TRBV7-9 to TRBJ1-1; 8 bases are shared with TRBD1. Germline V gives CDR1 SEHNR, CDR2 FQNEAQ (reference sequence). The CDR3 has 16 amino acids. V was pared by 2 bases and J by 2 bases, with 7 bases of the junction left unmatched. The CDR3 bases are TGTGCCAGCAGCTTACAGGGGGCCATCCCTAACACTGAAGCTTTCTTT. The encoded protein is CASSLQGAIPNTEAFF.

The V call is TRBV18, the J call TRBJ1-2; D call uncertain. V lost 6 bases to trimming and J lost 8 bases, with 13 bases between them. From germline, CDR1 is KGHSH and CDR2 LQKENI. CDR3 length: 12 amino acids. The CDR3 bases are TGTGCCAGCTCCCCCCCAGTCGAAGGCTACACCTTC. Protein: CASSPPVEGYTF.

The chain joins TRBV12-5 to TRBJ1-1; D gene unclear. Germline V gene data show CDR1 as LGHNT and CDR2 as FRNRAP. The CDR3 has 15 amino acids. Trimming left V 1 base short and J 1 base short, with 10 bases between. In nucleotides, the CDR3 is TGTGCTAGTGGTTTGGCGGGGTCCTGGAACACTGAAGCTTTCTTT. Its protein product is CASGLAGSWNTEAFF. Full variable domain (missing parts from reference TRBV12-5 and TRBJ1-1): DARVTQTPRHKVTEMGQEVTMRCQPILGHNTVFWYRQTMMQGLELLAYFRNRAPLDDSGMPKDRFSAEMPDATLATLKIQPSEPRDSAVYFCASGLAGSWNTEAFFGQGTRLTVV.

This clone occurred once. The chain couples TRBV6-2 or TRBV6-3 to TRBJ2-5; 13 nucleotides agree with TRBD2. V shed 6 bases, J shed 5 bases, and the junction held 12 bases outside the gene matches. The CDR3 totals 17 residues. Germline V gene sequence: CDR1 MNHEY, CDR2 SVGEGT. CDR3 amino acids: CASSPGTSGVRWETQYF. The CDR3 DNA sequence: TGTGCCAGCAGCCCCGGGACTAGCGGGGTCCGTTGGGAGACCCAGTACTTC.

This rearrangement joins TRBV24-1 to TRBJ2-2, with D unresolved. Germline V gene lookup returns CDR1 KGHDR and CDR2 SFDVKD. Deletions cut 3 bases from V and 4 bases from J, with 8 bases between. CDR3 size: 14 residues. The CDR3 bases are TGTGCCACCAGTGATGGCGGTGTCACCGGGGAGCTGTTTTTT. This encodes CATSDGGVTGELFF.

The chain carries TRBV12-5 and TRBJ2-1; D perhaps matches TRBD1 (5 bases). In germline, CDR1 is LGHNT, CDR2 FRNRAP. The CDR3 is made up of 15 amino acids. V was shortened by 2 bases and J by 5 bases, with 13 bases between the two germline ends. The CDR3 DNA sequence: TGTGCTAGTGGTTTGAGGCAGGGATGGCACAATGAGCAGTTCTTC. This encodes CASGLRQGWHNEQFF.

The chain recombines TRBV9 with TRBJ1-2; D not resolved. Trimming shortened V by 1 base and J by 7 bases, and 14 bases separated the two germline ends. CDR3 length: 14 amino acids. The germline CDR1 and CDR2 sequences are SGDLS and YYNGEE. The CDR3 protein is CASSVLWGGGGYTF. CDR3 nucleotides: TGTGCCAGCAGCGTATTGTGGGGAGGCGGTGGCTACACCTTC. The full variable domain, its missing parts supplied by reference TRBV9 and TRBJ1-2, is DSGVTQTPKHLITATGQRVTLRCSPRSGDLSVYWYQQSLDQGLQFLIQYYNGEERAKGNILERFSAQQFPDLHSELNLSSLELGDSALYFCASSVLWGGGGYTFGSGTRLTVV.

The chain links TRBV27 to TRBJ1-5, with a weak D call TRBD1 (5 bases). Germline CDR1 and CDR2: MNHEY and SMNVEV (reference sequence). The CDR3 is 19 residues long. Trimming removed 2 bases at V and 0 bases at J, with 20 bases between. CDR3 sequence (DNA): TGTGCCAGCAGTTTAATAGGGGAGGGGCAAGAATATAGCAATCAGCCCCAGCATTTT. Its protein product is CASSLIGEGQEYSNQPQHF.

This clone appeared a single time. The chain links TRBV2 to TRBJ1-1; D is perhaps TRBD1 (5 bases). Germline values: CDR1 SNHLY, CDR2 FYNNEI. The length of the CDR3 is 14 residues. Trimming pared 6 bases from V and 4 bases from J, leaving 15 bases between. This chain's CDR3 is CASSPRQGGTEAFF. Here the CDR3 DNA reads TGTGCCAGCAGCCCCCGGCAGGGAGGCACTGAAGCTTTCTTT.

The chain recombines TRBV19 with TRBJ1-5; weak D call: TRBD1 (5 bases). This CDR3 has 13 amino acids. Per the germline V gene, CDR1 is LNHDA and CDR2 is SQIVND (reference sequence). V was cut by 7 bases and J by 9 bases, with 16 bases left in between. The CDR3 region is CASNNRSPLPQHF. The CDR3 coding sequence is TGTGCCAGTAATAACAGGAGTCCCTTGCCCCAGCATTTT.

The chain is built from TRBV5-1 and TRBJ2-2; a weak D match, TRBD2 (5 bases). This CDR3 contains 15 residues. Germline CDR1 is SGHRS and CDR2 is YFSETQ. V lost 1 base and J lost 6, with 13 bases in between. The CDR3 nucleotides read TGCGCCAGCAGCTTGAACGGGATGGACGCCGGGGAGCTGTTTTTT. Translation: CASSLNGMDAGELFF.